These 27 T cell receptor beta chains originate from one sample sequenced in a study of T cells in Graves' hyperthyroidism and ophthalmopathy. Amplified TCR beta CDR3 regions derived from RNA transcripts. HTBI primers were used for first-round RT-PCR of the TCR CDR3. TCRdb processed the multiplex PCR reads anew with MiXCR; each CDR3 protein has one entry. The repertoire includes some 300,000 distinct CDR3 sequences, roughly 15% of them detected once, and approximately 31% sits in the top ten. Sequencing was performed on blood. The source is a man aged 25 to 40 with Graves' hyperthyroidism.

This clonotype was observed many times. The chain links TRBV7-9 to TRBJ2-7, with TRBD2 identical over 9 bases. Germline trimming cut 3 bases from V and 7 bases from J; bases unmatched to any gene: 10. This CDR3 is built from 15 residues. Germline-derived CDR1 and CDR2 are SEHNR and FQNEAQ (reference sequence). The CDR3 protein is CASSLALAGASEQYF. The CDR3 DNA sequence: TGTGCCAGCAGCTTGGCGTTAGCGGGAGCTAGTGAGCAGTACTTC.

This clonotype turned up a few times. As DNA, the CDR3 is TGTGCCAGCAGTGAAGCAGGGCGCTCTGGAAACACCATATATTTT. Its protein is CASSEAGRSGNTIYF. The chain recombines TRBV6-1 with TRBJ1-3; no clear D gene. Trimming shortened V by 0 bases and J by 0 bases, and 6 bases separated the two germline ends. The CDR3 has 15 amino acids. Germline assignment: CDR1 MNHNS and CDR2 SASEGT.

This clonotype has a count of ten or more. The rearrangement uses TRBV27 and TRBJ2-7, with 9 positions matching TRBD2. The CDR3 has 13 residues. The V gene end was trimmed by 5 bases and the J gene end by 4 bases; junction bases not matched to a gene: 3. CDR1 and CDR2 from the germline V gene are MNHEY and SMNVEV (reference sequence). The CDR3 DNA is TGTGCCAGCAGTATCGGACTAGCGTACGAGCAGTACTTC. Translated: CASSIGLAYEQYF.

There are many counts of this clonotype. V is TRBV29-1 and J is TRBJ2-5; D may be TRBD1 or TRBD2 (5 bases each). Per the germline V gene, CDR1 is SQVTM and CDR2 is ANQGSEA. Trimming pared 1 base from V and 1 base from J, leaving 7 bases between. The CDR3 runs to 13 residues. The chain's CDR3 is CSVEGGTQETQYF. In DNA form, the CDR3 reads TGCAGCGTTGAAGGTGGGACCCAAGAGACCCAGTACTTC.

In its sample, this clonotype was seen many times. The chain recombines TRBV11-2 with TRBJ2-4; 10 nucleotides match TRBD1. Germline V gene lookup returns CDR1 SGHAT and CDR2 FQNNGV. This CDR3 contains 16 residues. The V and J ends lost 5 bases and 8 bases, in that order; junction bases with no gene match: 12. The CDR3 nucleotides read TGTGCCAGCAGCCACCCCCGGACAGGGGGGAGTGACATTCAGTACTTC. This gives the protein CASSHPRTGGSDIQYF.

This clonotype was observed many times. Its ends do not fully match the called genes, so a read error is possible. The genes are TRBV2 and TRBJ2-7, with 9 bases aligning to TRBD1. From germline, CDR1 is SNHLY and CDR2 FYNNEI. This CDR3 spans 14 amino acids. The CDR3 nucleotides read TGTGCCAGCTGTGAGTGGGACAGGGCCTCCGAGCAGTACTTC. Residues: CASCEWDRASEQYF. Full variable domain (missing parts from reference TRBV2 and TRBJ2-7): EPEVTQTPSHQVTQMGQEVILRCVPISNHLYFYWYRQILGQKVEFLVSFYNNEISEKSEIFDDQFSVERPDGSNFTLKIRSTKLEDSAMYFCASCEWDRASEQYFGPGTRLTVT.

This clonotype has more than one count but fewer than ten. The chain combines TRBV12-3 or TRBV12-4 with TRBJ2-2; 8 bases are shared with TRBD1. The CDR3 length is 16 residues. V lost 5 bases to trimming and J lost 3 bases; unmatched junction nucleotides: 8. CDR3 protein: CASSLRQGTDTGELFF. DNA of the CDR3: TGTGCCAGCAGTCTTAGACAGGGGACGGACACCGGGGAGCTGTTTTTT.

In its sample, this clonotype was seen many times. This rearrangement joins TRBV20-1 to TRBJ2-1, with D perhaps being TRBD1 or TRBD2 (5 bases each). The CDR3 sequence is 15 residues long. Deletions cut 0 bases from V and 5 bases from J, with 14 bases between. Germline CDR1 is DFQATT and CDR2 is SNEGSKA (reference sequence). The CDR3 here is CSARDAGTEDNEQFF. In DNA form, the CDR3 reads TGCAGTGCTAGAGATGCCGGGACGGAGGACAATGAGCAGTTCTTC.

This clonotype was seen only a few times. The rearrangement uses TRBV19 and TRBJ2-5, with 8 bases aligning to TRBD1. The CDR3 consists of 12 residues. V dropped 8 bases and J dropped 5; count of bases not matched to a gene: 4. The germline gives CDR1 LNHDA, CDR2 SQIVND (reference sequence). The CDR3 loop reads CASGDRRETQYF. DNA of the CDR3: TGTGCCAGTGGGGACAGGCGGGAGACCCAGTACTTC.

The gene calls are TRBV5-6 and TRBJ1-2; perhaps TRBD1 as D (5 bases). V gave up 0 bases and J gave up 7 bases, with 16 bases separating them. The CDR3 extends over 15 amino acids. Looked up from germline, CDR1 is SGHDT and CDR2 is YYEEEE. The CDR3 region has the DNA TGTGCCAGCAGCTTGGGGCGGGGCGTTGTTGGTGGCTACACCTTC. It specifies CASSLGRGVVGGYTF.

In its sample, this clonotype was seen many times. CDR3 sequence reads: CSASTQGSQPQHF. CDR3 DNA: TGCAGTGCTAGTACCCAGGGCAGTCAGCCCCAGCATTTT. This chain connects TRBV20-1 to TRBJ1-5; possibly TRBD1 for D (5 bases). Germline-derived CDR1 and CDR2 are DFQATT and SNEGSKA (reference sequence). The CDR3 consists of 13 residues. The V and J ends lost 3 bases and 6 bases respectively, with 12 bases between them.

This clonotype was seen ten or more times. V and J are TRBV5-1 and TRBJ1-2; D might be TRBD1 (6 bases). The CDR3 has 14 residues. V was pared by 4 bases and J by 6 bases, with 16 bases between. Germline-derived CDR1 and CDR2 are SGHRS and YFSETQ. The CDR3 nucleotides read TGCGCCAGCAGCATAAGCCCGGGACAAGATGGCTACACCTTC. As protein: CASSISPGQDGYTF.

The table lists this clonotype with many counts. The chain carries TRBV30 and TRBJ1-2; D is unclear. Trimming left V 4 bases short and J 7 bases short, with 13 bases between. CDR1 and CDR2 from the germline V gene are GTSNPN and SVGIG (reference sequence). The CDR3 is made up of 12 amino acids. CDR3 sequence: CAWNPGHFGYTF. CDR3 coding DNA: TGTGCCTGGAACCCCGGGCATTTTGGCTACACCTTC.

The CDR3 DNA reads TGTGCCAGCAGCCCCGGGACTAGCGGGAGGGGCGGTGAGACCCAGTACTTC. This codes for CASSPGTSGRGGETQYF. The chain uses TRBV6-2 or TRBV6-3 and TRBJ2-5, with TRBD2 matching 16 bases. Germline CDR1 reads MNHEY; CDR2 reads SVGEGT. V lost 6 bases, J lost 5 bases, and 9 bases stayed unmatched. The length of the CDR3 is 17 residues.

This clonotype was detected ten times or more. The rearrangement joins TRBV5-1 to TRBJ2-2, with TRBD1 matching 7 bases. This CDR3 contains 13 residues. The ends lost 9 bases at V and 2 bases at J; junction bases unmatched: 4. The V gene's germline CDR1 is SGHRS and CDR2 YFSETQ. CDR3 coding DNA: TGCGCCACCGGGACAGCTAACACCGGGGAGCTGTTTTTT. Translating it yields CATGTANTGELFF.

The V gene is TRBV24-1, the J gene TRBJ2-7, with no clear D. The CDR3 runs 13 residues. Germline V gives CDR1 KGHDR, CDR2 SFDVKD. The V and J ends lost 3 bases and 2 bases respectively, with 7 bases between them. The CDR3, as DNA: TGTGCCACCAGTGATAGTCAGACCTACGAGCAGTACTTC. Its protein product is CATSDSQTYEQYF.

This rearrangement joins TRBV7-2 to TRBJ1-6, with 7 bases fitting TRBD1. The germline V gene has CDR1 SGHTA and CDR2 FQGNSA. Trimming cost V 5 bases and J 3 bases; bases outside gene matches: 16. The length of the CDR3 is 19 residues. DNA of the CDR3: TGTGCCAGCAGCCATGGGGACAGTGGGGGGCCTTACTATAATTCACCCCTCCACTTT. It encodes CASSHGDSGGPYYNSPLHF.

This rearrangement joins TRBV28 to TRBJ1-6; D is unresolved. V was shortened by 5 bases and J by 7 bases, with 12 bases between the two germline ends. Germline V gene sequence: CDR1 MDHEN, CDR2 SYDVKM. The CDR3 runs to 14 residues. The CDR3 nucleotides are TGTGCCAGCAGTATCCTGGACGAGAATTCACCCCTCCACTTT. Encoded protein: CASSILDENSPLHF.

This chain connects TRBV27 to TRBJ2-7; the match to TRBD2 covers 10 bases. Looked up from germline, CDR1 is MNHEY and CDR2 is SMNVEV (reference sequence). The trim removed 5 bases at V and 4 bases at J, leaving 8 bases unmatched. This CDR3 comprises 15 residues. CDR3 loop: CASSLPRTSGYEQYF. Written as DNA, the CDR3 is TGTGCCAGCAGTCTACCTCGGACTAGCGGATACGAGCAGTACTTC.

The chain recombines TRBV7-2 with TRBJ1-4; no firm D call. The CDR3 spans 15 residues. Germline CDR1 reads SGHTA; CDR2 reads FQGNSA. V gave up 1 base and J gave up 2 bases, with 8 bases separating them. This chain's CDR3 is CASSLVKATNEKLFF. As DNA, the CDR3 is TGTGCCAGCAGCTTAGTGAAGGCTACTAATGAAAAACTGTTTTTT. The full variable domain, rest sourced from reference TRBV7-2 and TRBJ1-4, is GAGVSQSPSNKVTEKGKDVELRCDPISGHTALYWYRQSLGQGLEFLIYFQGNSAPDKSGLPSDRFSAERTGGSVSTLTIQRTQQEDSAVYLCASSLVKATNEKLFFGSGTQLSVL.

The chain is built from TRBV10-1 and TRBJ2-7, with D tentatively TRBD1 (6 bases). CDR1 is WNHNN, CDR2 SYGVQD, per germline (reference sequence). The CDR3 is 14 amino acids. Trimming cost V 9 bases and J 7 bases, with 22 bases left between them. The CDR3 DNA sequence: TGCGCCAGTTCGGGACCACAAAATAGGGGGGAGCAGTACTTC. This encodes CASSGPQNRGEQYF.

This clonotype was picked up many times. This rearrangement joins TRBV2 to TRBJ2-7; D is ambiguous. Germline V gene lookup returns CDR1 SNHLY and CDR2 FYNNEI. The CDR3 runs 12 residues. Trimming removed 7 bases from V and 3 bases from J, with 10 bases in between. CDR3 DNA sequence: TGTGCCAGCATAGAGGACCACTACGAGCAGTACTTC. This encodes CASIEDHYEQYF.

This clonotype was detected ten times or more. The chain links TRBV11-2 to TRBJ2-1, with TRBD2 matching 10 bases. CDR1 and CDR2 (germline): SGHAT, FQNNGV. Unmatched junction bases numbered 8, after V lost 8 bases and J lost 10 bases. CDR3 length: 13 residues. CDR3 nucleotides: TGTGCCAGCTCGGCTAGCGGGAGAGACGAGCAGTTCTTC. Translation gives CASSASGRDEQFF.

This clonotype was seen a handful of times. The chain uses TRBV3-1 and TRBJ2-1, with 10 nucleotides matching TRBD2. This CDR3 has 15 residues. The V segment lost 1 base and the J segment 6 bases; nucleotides outside the gene matches: 3. Germline-derived CDR1 and CDR2 are LGHDT and YNNKEL (reference sequence). As DNA, the CDR3 is TGTGCCAGCAGCCAAGTCCTAGCGGGAGTCAATGAGCAGTTCTTC. It is translated as CASSQVLAGVNEQFF.

This clonotype was seen a handful of times. This chain connects TRBV11-3 to TRBJ2-1; TRBD1 might be the D (6 bases). Trimming took off 9 bases at V and 7 bases at J, with 16 bases between the two ends. Germline-derived CDR1 and CDR2 are SGHNT and YENEEA. The CDR3 extends over 13 amino acids. CDR3 sequence (DNA): TGTGCCAGTAGTTTTACGGGGACAAATGAGCAGTTCTTC. Protein product: CASSFTGTNEQFF.

V is TRBV28 and J is TRBJ2-1, with D possibly being TRBD1 (6 bases). V was shortened by 8 bases and J by 7 bases, with 18 bases between the two germline ends. This CDR3 region has 14 residues. Germline loops: CDR1 MDHEN, CDR2 SYDVKM. CDR3 residues: CASSPVGGRNEQFF. In nucleotides, the CDR3 is TGTGCCAGCTCCCCCGTAGGGGGAAGGAATGAGCAGTTCTTC.

This clonotype turned up a few times. The V call is TRBV9, the J call TRBJ2-7; 7 bases agree with TRBD2. The germline gives CDR1 SGDLS, CDR2 YYNGEE. The V gene end was trimmed by 2 bases and the J gene end by 6 bases; junction bases not matched to a gene: 5. This CDR3 comprises 13 residues. CDR3 nucleotides: TGTGCCAGCAGCGTGGGGACGGGGGGCGAGCAGTACTTC. Its translation: CASSVGTGGEQYF.